The clone carrying this T cell receptor (beta chain) was seen a single time. This entry is derived from a study of blood T cell repertoires in COVID-19. Study summary: Material from acute and convalescent COVID-19 was sourced from the United States, Italy and Spain.

The protocol was immunoSEQ multiplex PCR, while the TCRdb copy is restricted to in-frame clones and leaves out a portion. The sample shows 200,000 to 300,000 clones, 75% to 90% of them seen only once. Sequenced sample: peripheral blood. The clonotype was recovered from a man between 25 and 39 years old with active or convalescent COVID-19.

The CDR3 nucleotides are TGTGCCAGCAGTTGGGGGACAGGGATCTCTGGAAACACCATATATTTT. Amino acid sequence: CASSWGTGISGNTIYF. The V and J genes are TRBV6-5 and TRBJ1-3, with 9 bases that match TRBD1. The germline CDR1 and CDR2 sequences are MNHEY and SVGAGI. V shed 4 bases and J 0 bases; nucleotides not matched to a gene: 4. The CDR3 contains 16 residues.